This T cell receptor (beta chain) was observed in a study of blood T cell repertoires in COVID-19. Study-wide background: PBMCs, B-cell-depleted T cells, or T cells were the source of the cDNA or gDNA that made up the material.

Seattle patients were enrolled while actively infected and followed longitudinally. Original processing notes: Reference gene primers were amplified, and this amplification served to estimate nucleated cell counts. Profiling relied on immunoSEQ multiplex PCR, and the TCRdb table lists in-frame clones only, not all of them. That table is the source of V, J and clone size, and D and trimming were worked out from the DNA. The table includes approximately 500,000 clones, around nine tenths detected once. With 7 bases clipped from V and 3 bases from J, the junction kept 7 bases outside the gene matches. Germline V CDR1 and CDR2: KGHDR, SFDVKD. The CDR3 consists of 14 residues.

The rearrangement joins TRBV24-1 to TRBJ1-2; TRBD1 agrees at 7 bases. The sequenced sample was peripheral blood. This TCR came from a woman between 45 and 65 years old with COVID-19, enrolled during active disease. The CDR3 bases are TGTGCCACCAGCAGTCGGGACAGATACTATGGCTACACCTTC. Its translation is CATSSRDRYYGYTF.